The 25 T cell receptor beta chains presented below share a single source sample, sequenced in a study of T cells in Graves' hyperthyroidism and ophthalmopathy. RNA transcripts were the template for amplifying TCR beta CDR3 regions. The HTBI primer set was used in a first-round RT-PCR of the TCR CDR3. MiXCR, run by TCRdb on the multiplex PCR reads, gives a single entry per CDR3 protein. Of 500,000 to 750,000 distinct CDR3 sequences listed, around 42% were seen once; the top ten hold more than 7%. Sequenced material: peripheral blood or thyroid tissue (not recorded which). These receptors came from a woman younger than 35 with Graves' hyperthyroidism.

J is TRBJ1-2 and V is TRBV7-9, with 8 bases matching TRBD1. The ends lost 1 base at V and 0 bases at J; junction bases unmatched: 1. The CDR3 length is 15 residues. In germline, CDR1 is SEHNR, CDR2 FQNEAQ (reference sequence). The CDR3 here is CASSLGQGTNYGYTF. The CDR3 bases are TGTGCCAGCAGCTTAGGACAGGGGACTAACTATGGCTACACCTTC.

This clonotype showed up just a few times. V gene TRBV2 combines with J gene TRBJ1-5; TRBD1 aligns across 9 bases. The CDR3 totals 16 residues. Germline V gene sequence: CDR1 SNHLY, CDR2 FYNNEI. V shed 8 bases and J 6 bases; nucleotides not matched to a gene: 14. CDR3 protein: CASSHRDRVGIQPQHF. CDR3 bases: TGTGCCAGCTCACACCGGGACAGGGTTGGTATTCAGCCCCAGCATTTT.

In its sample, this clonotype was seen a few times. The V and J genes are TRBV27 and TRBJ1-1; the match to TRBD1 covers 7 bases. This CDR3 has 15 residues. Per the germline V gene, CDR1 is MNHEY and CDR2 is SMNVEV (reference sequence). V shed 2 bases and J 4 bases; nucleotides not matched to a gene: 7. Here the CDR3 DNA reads TGTGCCAGCAGTTTAGGACAGGCCAGGGGCACTGAAGCTTTCTTT. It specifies CASSLGQARGTEAFF.

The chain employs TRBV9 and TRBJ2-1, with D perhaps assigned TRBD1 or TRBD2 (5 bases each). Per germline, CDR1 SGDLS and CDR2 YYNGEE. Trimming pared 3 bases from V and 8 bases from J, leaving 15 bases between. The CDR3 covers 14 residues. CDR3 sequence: CASSGDARRDEQFF. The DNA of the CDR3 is TGTGCCAGCAGCGGGGACGCCCGGCGGGATGAGCAGTTCTTC. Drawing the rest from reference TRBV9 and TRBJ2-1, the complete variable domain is DSGVTQTPKHLITATGQRVTLRCSPRSGDLSVYWYQQSLDQGLQFLIQYYNGEERAKGNILERFSAQQFPDLHSELNLSSLELGDSALYFCASSGDARRDEQFFGPGTRLTVL.

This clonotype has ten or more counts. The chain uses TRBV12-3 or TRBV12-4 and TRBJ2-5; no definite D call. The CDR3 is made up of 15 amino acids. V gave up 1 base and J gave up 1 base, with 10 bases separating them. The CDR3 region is CASSLVGARQETQYF. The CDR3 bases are TGTGCCAGCAGTTTAGTTGGCGCGCGCCAAGAGACCCAGTACTTC.

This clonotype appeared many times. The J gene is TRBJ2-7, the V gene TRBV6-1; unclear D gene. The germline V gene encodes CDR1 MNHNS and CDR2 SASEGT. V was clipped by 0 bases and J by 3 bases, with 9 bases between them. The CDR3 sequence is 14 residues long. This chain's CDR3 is CASSEARHGYEQYF. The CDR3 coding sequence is TGTGCCAGCAGTGAAGCGCGGCACGGCTACGAGCAGTACTTC.

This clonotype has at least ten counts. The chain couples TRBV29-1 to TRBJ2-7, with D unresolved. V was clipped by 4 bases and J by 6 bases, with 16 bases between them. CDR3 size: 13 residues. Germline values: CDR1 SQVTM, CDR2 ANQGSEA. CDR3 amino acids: CSVGTNPPVEQYF. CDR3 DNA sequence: TGCAGCGTTGGAACAAACCCCCCGGTCGAGCAGTACTTC.

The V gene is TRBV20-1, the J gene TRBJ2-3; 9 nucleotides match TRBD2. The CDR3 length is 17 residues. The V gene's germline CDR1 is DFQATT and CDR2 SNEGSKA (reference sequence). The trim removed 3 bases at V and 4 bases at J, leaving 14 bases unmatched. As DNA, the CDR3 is TGCAGTGCTAGCCCCTCCCGACTAGCGGAGAGCCCAGATACGCAGTATTTT. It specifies CSASPSRLAESPDTQYF.

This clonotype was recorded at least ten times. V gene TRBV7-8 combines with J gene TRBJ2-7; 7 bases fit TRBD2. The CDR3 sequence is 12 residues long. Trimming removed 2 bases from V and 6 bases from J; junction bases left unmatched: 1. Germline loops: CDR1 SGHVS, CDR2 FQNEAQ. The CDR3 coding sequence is TGTGCCAGCAGCTTATGGGAGGGCGAGCAGTACTTC. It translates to CASSLWEGEQYF.

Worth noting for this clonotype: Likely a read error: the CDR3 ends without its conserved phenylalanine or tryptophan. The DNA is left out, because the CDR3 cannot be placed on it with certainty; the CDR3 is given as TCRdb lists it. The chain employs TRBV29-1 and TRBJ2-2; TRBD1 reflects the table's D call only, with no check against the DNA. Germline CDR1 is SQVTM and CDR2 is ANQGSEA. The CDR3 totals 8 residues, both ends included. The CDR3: CSVEVGGS.

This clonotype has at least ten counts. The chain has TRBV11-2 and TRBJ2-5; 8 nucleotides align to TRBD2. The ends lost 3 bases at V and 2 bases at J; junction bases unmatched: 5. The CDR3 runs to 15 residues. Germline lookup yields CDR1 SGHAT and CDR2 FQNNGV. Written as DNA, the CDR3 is TGTGCCAGCAGCTTCCGCGGGGGGTATCAAGAGACCCAGTACTTC. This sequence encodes CASSFRGGYQETQYF.

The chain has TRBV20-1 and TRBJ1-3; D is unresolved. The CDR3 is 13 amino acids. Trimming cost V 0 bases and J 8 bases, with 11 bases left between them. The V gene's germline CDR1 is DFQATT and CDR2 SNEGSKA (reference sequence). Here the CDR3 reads CSARDLTGYTIYF. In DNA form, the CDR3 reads TGCAGTGCTAGAGATCTTACGGGATACACCATATATTTT.

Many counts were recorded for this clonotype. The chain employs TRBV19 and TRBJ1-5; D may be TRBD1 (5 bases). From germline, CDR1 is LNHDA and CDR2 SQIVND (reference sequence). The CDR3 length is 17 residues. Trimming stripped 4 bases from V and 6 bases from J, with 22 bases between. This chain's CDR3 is CASSTMVPGRGVQPQHF. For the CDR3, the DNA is TGTGCCAGTAGTACGATGGTGCCGGGACGTGGGGTTCAGCCCCAGCATTTT.

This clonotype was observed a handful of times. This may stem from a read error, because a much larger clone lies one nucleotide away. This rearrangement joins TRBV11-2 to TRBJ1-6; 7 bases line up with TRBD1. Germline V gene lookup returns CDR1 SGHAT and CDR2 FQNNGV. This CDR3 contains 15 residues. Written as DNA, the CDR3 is TGTGTCAGCAGCTTAGGACAGGCAAGGAATTCACCCCTCCACTTT. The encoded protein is CVSSLGQARNSPLHF. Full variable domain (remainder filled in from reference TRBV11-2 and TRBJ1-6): EAGVAQSPRYKIIEKRQSVAFWCNPISGHATLYWYQQILGQGPKLLIQFQNNGVVDDSQLPKDRFSAERLKGVDSTLKIQPAKLEDSAVYLCVSSLGQARNSPLHFGNGTRLTVT.

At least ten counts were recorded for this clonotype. CDR3 DNA sequence: TGCGCCAGCAGCCAAGGACGTGGGGGCGGAACTGAAGCTTTCTTT. Its translation is CASSQGRGGGTEAFF. The gene calls are TRBV4-1 and TRBJ1-1, with a possible D match to TRBD1 (6 bases). This CDR3 comprises 15 residues. CDR1 MGHRA and CDR2 YSYEKL come from the germline V gene. V was clipped by 1 base and J by 5 bases, with 14 bases between them.

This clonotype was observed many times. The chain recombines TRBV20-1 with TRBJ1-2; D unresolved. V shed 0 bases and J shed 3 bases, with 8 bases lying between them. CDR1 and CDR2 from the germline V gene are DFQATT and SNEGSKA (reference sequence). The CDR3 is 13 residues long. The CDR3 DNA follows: TGCAGTGCTAGAGATACGTCCGACTATGGCTACACCTTC. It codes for CSARDTSDYGYTF.

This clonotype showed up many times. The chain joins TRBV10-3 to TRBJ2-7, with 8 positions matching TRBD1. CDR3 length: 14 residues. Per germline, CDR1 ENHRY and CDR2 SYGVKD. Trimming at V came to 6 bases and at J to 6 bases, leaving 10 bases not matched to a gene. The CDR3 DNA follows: TGTGCCATCAGGTCAGGGGGCGCCGCGGGCGAGCAGTACTTC. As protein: CAIRSGGAAGEQYF.

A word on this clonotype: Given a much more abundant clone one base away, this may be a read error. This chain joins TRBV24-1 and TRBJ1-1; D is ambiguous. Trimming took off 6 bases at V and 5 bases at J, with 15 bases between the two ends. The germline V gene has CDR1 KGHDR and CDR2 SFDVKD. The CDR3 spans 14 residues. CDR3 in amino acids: CATSLRSVRTEAFF. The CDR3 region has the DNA TGTGCCACCAGTTTAAGATCCGTGCGGACTGAAGCTTTCTTT.

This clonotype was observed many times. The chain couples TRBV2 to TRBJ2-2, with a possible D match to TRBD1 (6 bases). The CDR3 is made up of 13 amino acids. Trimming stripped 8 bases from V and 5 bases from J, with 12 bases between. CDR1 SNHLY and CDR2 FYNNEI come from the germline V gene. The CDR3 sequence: CASRQVLTGELFF. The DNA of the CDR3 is TGTGCCAGCCGACAGGTCTTAACCGGGGAGCTGTTTTTT.

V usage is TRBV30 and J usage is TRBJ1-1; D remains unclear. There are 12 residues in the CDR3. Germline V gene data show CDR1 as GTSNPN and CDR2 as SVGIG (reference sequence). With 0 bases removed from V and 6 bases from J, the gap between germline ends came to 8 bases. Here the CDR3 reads CAWSVGSAEAFF. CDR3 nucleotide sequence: TGTGCCTGGAGTGTGGGGTCCGCTGAAGCTTTCTTT.

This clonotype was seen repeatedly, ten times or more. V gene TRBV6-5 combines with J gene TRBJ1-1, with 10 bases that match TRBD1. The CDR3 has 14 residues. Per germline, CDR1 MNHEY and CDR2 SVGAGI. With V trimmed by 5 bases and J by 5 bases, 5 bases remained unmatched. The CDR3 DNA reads TGTGCCAGCAGTACGACAGGGGGCTCTACTGAAGCTTTCTTT. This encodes CASSTTGGSTEAFF.

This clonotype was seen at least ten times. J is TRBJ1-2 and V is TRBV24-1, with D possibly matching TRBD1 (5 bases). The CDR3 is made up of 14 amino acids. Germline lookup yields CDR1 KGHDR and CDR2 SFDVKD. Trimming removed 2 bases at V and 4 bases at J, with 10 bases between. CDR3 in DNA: TGTGCCACCAGTGATTCTCGGGGGGTCTATGGCTACACCTTC. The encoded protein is CATSDSRGVYGYTF.

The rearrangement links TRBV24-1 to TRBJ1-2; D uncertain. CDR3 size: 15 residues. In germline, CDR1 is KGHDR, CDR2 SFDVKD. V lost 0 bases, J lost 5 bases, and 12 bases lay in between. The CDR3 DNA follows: TGTGCCACCAGTGATTTGCTGGTCTTCGGTTATGGCTACACCTTC. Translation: CATSDLLVFGYGYTF.

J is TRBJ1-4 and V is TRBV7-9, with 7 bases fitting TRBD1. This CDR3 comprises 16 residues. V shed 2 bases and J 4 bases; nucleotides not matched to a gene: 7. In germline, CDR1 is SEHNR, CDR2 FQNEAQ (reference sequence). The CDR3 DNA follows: TGTGCCAGCAGCTTATACCCGGGACAGCTTAATGAAAAACTGTTTTTT. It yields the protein CASSLYPGQLNEKLFF.

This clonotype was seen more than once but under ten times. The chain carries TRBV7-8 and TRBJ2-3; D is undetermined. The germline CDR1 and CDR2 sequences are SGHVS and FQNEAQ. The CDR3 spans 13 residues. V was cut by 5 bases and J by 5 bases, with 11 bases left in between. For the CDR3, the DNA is TGTGCCAGCAGCCGGAAGGACGTAGATACGCAGTATTTT. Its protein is CASSRKDVDTQYF.